Reported below is one T cell receptor beta chain. CDR3 length: 19 residues. The V gene's germline CDR1 is SGHKS and CDR2 YYEKEE (reference sequence). After removal of 5 bases from V and 0 bases from J, the junction contained 17 bases not matched to a gene. The table came from immunoSEQ multiplex PCR; TCRdb's copy has only in-frame clones and leaves some out. Altogether 130,000 to 150,000 clones are present, 70% to 90% being singletons, with the ten largest covering under 3%. These data come from a study of blood T cell repertoires in COVID-19. This clonotype was sampled from a woman between 35 and 50 years old with active or convalescent COVID-19. The rearrangement joins TRBV5-5 to TRBJ1-5, with 7 nucleotides matching TRBD1. Sequencing was performed on peripheral blood. This chain's CDR3 is CASSVLAHRGPYSNQPQHF. The CDR3 DNA follows: TGTGCCAGCAGTGTTCTAGCCCACAGGGGACCTTATAGCAATCAGCCCCAGCATTTT. Full variable domain (missing parts from reference TRBV5-5 and TRBJ1-5): DAGVTQSPTHLIKTRGQQVTLRCSPISGHKSVSWYQQVLGQGPQFIFQYYEKEERGRGNFPDRFSARQFPNYSSELNVNALLLGDSALYLCASSVLAHRGPYSNQPQHFGDGTRLSIL.